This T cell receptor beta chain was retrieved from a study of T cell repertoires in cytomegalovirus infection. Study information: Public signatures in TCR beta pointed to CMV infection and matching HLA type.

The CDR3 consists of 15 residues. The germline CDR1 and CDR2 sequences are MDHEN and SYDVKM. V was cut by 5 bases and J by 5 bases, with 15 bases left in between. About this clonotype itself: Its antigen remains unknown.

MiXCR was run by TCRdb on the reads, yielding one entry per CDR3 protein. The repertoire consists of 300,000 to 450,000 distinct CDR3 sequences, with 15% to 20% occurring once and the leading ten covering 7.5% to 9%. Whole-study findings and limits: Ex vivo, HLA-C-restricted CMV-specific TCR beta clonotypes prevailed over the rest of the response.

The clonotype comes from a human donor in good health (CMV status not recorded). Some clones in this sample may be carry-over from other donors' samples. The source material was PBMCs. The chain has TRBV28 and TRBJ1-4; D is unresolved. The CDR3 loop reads CASSPTLPLNEKLFF. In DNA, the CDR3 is TGTGCCAGCAGTCCTACCCTCCCCCTAAATGAAAAACTGTTTTTT.